Listed below are T cell receptor beta chains from one sample, sequenced in a study of blood T cell repertoires in COVID-19. Here immunoSEQ multiplex PCR was the method, and the copy in TCRdb shows in-frame clones only, minus some. Of 95,000 to 110,000 clones listed, roughly nine tenths are singletons. The specimen sequenced was peripheral blood. These TCRs come from a human donor in a cohort sampled during active COVID-19. CDR3s include the opening cysteine and the closing phenylalanine or tryptophan. Each record gives: V gene, J gene, D gene, clone size, CDR3 DNA, CDR3 protein. A D gene is named only where the DNA matches it firmly. Part of the rows lack a size; the others show once, few, many or a class for expanded clones.

V: TRBV5-6; J: TRBJ1-4; D: TRBD1; size: .; DNA: TGTGCCAGCAGCTACGGGACAGGGGTTAATGAAAAACTGTTTTTT; CDR3: CASSYGTGVNEKLFF
V: TRBV7-2; J: TRBJ2-7; D: .; size: .; DNA: TGTGCCAGCAGCCCGATACTACCCTCCTACGAGCAGTACTTC; CDR3: CASSPILPSYEQYF
V: TRBV7-6; J: TRBJ2-6; D: .; size: .; DNA: TGTGCCAGCAGCTTAGTTTTGCTGACTAGCTCTGGGGCCAACGTCCTGACTTTC; CDR3: CASSLVLLTSSGANVLTF
V: TRBV30; J: TRBJ1-2; D: .; size: .; DNA: TGTGCCTGGAGTGTACGGTCCAGCCTAGACCGCTATGGCTACACCTTC; CDR3: CAWSVRSSLDRYGYTF
V: TRBV6-6; J: TRBJ2-3; D: .; size: .; DNA: TGTGCCAGCAGTTACAAAACTGGACTGTTCACAGATACGCAGTATTTT; CDR3: CASSYKTGLFTDTQYF
V: TRBV4-3; J: TRBJ1-1; D: .; size: .; DNA: TGCGCCAGCAGCCAAACCACGGACACTGAAGCTTTCTTT; CDR3: CASSQTTDTEAFF
V: TRBV27; J: TRBJ2-7; D: TRBD1; size: .; DNA: TGTGCCAGCAGCCTAGGGGCCGGGACAGGGGAGAGGGAGCAGTACTTC; CDR3: CASSLGAGTGEREQYF
V: TRBV6-2/TRBV6-3; J: TRBJ2-1; D: TRBD2; size: .; DNA: TGTGCCAGCAGCCCTTTAGCGGGACATTACAATGAGCAGTTCTTC; CDR3: CASSPLAGHYNEQFF
V: TRBV4-3; J: TRBJ2-7; D: .; size: .; DNA: TGCGCCAGCAGCCAAGATTTACCGGGCGAGCAGTACTTC; CDR3: CASSQDLPGEQYF
V: TRBV4-2; J: TRBJ2-5; D: .; size: .; DNA: TGTGCCAGCAGCCCCTACGGGGACATTCAAGAGACCCAGTACTTC; CDR3: CASSPYGDIQETQYF
V: TRBV7-2; J: TRBJ2-7; D: TRBD1; size: .; DNA: TGTGCCAGCAGCTTGACAGGGAGTTACTCCTACGAGCAGTACTTC; CDR3: CASSLTGSYSYEQYF
V: TRBV5-1; J: TRBJ1-5; D: .; size: .; DNA: TGCGCCAGCAGTGAACAGGGATTAAGGAATCAGCCCCAGCATTTT; CDR3: CASSEQGLRNQPQHF
V: TRBV5-6; J: TRBJ2-3; D: TRBD2; size: .; DNA: TGTGCCAGCAGCTTGGTTAGCGGGGGCACAGATACGCAGTATTTT; CDR3: CASSLVSGGTDTQYF
V: TRBV5-1; J: TRBJ1-6; D: TRBD1; size: .; DNA: TGCGCCAGCAGCTCGGGACAGCAGGAATCACCCCTCCACTTT; CDR3: CASSSGQQESPLHF
V: TRBV5-1; J: TRBJ2-7; D: .; size: .; DNA: TGCGCCAGCAGCTTGTCCGGTGCCTACGAGCAGTACTTC; CDR3: CASSLSGAYEQYF
V: TRBV2; J: TRBJ2-5; D: TRBD2; size: .; DNA: TGTGCCACTAATGGACTAGCGGGAGAAGAGACCCAGTACTTC; CDR3: CATNGLAGEETQYF
V: TRBV9; J: TRBJ1-1; D: .; size: .; DNA: TGTGCCAGCAACGAACAGGGAACCGATCTTGAAGCTTTCTTT; CDR3: CASNEQGTDLEAFF
V: TRBV28; J: TRBJ2-3; D: TRBD1; size: .; DNA: TGTGCCAGCAGATACCCGGGACAGGCCTCAGATACGCAGTATTTT; CDR3: CASRYPGQASDTQYF
V: TRBV5-1; J: TRBJ1-6; D: TRBD1; size: few; DNA: TGCGCCAGCAGCCCCTCCCTCCAGGGGGGTAATTCACCCCTCCACTTT; CDR3: CASSPSLQGGNSPLHF
V: TRBV11-2; J: TRBJ1-3; D: .; size: once; DNA: TGTGCCAGCAGCACTAACGGGGGTGGTTCTGGAAACACCATATATTTT; CDR3: CASSTNGGGSGNTIYF
V: TRBV28; J: TRBJ2-2; D: .; size: .; DNA: TGTGCCAGCAGCCAGACTGGCTACACCGGGGAGCTGTTTTTT; CDR3: CASSQTGYTGELFF
V: TRBV7-2; J: TRBJ2-5; D: TRBD1; size: .; DNA: TGTGCCAGCAGCTTAGACAGGGGAGAGACCCAGTACTTC; CDR3: CASSLDRGETQYF
V: TRBV28; J: TRBJ1-3; D: TRBD1; size: .; DNA: TGTGCCAGCAGTTTCTACAGGGGAGGAAACACCATATATTTT; CDR3: CASSFYRGGNTIYF
V: TRBV7-2; J: TRBJ1-4; D: .; size: .; DNA: TGTGCCAGCAGCCCCCCAGGGGCGGTGGTAAAACTGTTTTTT; CDR3: CASSPPGAVVKLFF
V: TRBV7-9; J: TRBJ1-2; D: .; size: .; DNA: TGTGCCAGCAGCAAAAAACAGGATTTGGAAGGCTACACCTTC; CDR3: CASSKKQDLEGYTF
V: TRBV28; J: TRBJ2-7; D: TRBD2; size: .; DNA: TGTGCCAGCAGTCCCCCTGGACTAGCGTTCTTCTACGAGCAGTACTTC; CDR3: CASSPPGLAFFYEQYF
V: TRBV4-2; J: TRBJ2-5; D: .; size: .; DNA: TGTGCCAGCAGCCAAGTCGGGCAGGCGGGAATGGAGACCCAGTACTTC; CDR3: CASSQVGQAGMETQYF
V: TRBV7-2; J: TRBJ1-6; D: .; size: .; DNA: TGTGCCAGCAGCTTAGATCAGGCATCAACCCTCCACTTT; CDR3: CASSLDQASTLHF
V: TRBV7-2; J: TRBJ2-5; D: TRBD2; size: .; DNA: TGTGCCAGCAGCCGTGGACTAGTAGAGACCCAGTACTTC; CDR3: CASSRGLVETQYF
V: TRBV19; J: TRBJ1-2; D: TRBD1; size: once; DNA: TGTGCCAGTAGTCTGCCGGGGACAGCCGAATACTATGGCTACACCTTC; CDR3: CASSLPGTAEYYGYTF
V: TRBV18; J: TRBJ2-7; D: .; size: .; DNA: TGTGCCAGCTCACCCCAGGGGGGTTCTCGTGGTGAGCAGTACTTC; CDR3: CASSPQGGSRGEQYF
V: TRBV28; J: TRBJ2-1; D: TRBD2; size: .; DNA: TGTGCCAGCAGGCCTCAGACTAGCGGGAGCTCCTACAATGAGCAGTTCTTC; CDR3: CASRPQTSGSSYNEQFF
V: TRBV12-3/TRBV12-4; J: TRBJ1-2; D: .; size: .; DNA: TGTGCCAGCTATATTGGGGGACACGATGGCTACACCTTC; CDR3: CASYIGGHDGYTF
V: TRBV29-1; J: TRBJ1-2; D: TRBD1; size: .; DNA: TGCAGCGTTGAAAAGGGGGCGACTGGCTACACCTTC; CDR3: CSVEKGATGYTF
V: TRBV14; J: TRBJ1-1; D: .; size: .; DNA: TGTGCCAGCAGCCGCCAGACTGTCACTGAAGCTTTCTTT; CDR3: CASSRQTVTEAFF
V: TRBV27; J: TRBJ1-4; D: .; size: .; DNA: TGTGCCAGCAGTTTCGAAGGGGCCGACAATGAAAAACTGTTTTTT; CDR3: CASSFEGADNEKLFF
V: TRBV4-2; J: TRBJ1-6; D: TRBD1; size: few; DNA: TGTGCCAGCAGCTTCCCCGGGACAGAAAATTCACCCCTCCACTTT; CDR3: CASSFPGTENSPLHF
V: TRBV19; J: TRBJ1-1; D: .; size: .; DNA: TGTGCCAGTAGTATTAGTCCAGGGATGACTGAAGCTTTCTTT; CDR3: CASSISPGMTEAFF
V: TRBV11-3; J: TRBJ2-3; D: TRBD2; size: .; DNA: TGTGCCAGCAGCTCCCGGACTAGCGGGATAGAGAATACGCAGTATTTT; CDR3: CASSSRTSGIENTQYF
V: TRBV7-9; J: TRBJ1-6; D: .; size: .; DNA: TGTGCCAGCAGCTTAACCTCCACGGGGTCACCCCTCCACTTT; CDR3: CASSLTSTGSPLHF
V: TRBV4-1; J: TRBJ2-7; D: TRBD2; size: .; DNA: TGCGCCAGCAGCCAGGGGAGGGTCTACGAGCAGTACTTC; CDR3: CASSQGRVYEQYF
V: TRBV13; J: TRBJ2-5; D: TRBD2; size: .; DNA: TGTGCCAGCAGCCCACTAGCGGGAGGGCCCGAAGAGACCCAGTACTTC; CDR3: CASSPLAGGPEETQYF
V: TRBV27; J: TRBJ2-7; D: .; size: .; DNA: TGTGCCAGCAGTTCCGGGGGCTCCTACGAGCAGTACTTC; CDR3: CASSSGGSYEQYF
V: TRBV7-9; J: TRBJ2-3; D: .; size: .; DNA: TGTGCCAGCAGCTTTTCCGCCCTCTTCGGTAGTGATACGCAGTATTTT; CDR3: CASSFSALFGSDTQYF
V: TRBV7-2; J: TRBJ2-5; D: TRBD1; size: .; DNA: TGTGCCTGCCGGGACAGGGCTAAGGAGACCCAGTACTTC; CDR3: CACRDRAKETQYF
V: TRBV2; J: TRBJ1-3; D: .; size: .; DNA: TGTGCCAGCAGTCTGACGACAGTCCGTGGGAACACCATATATTTT; CDR3: CASSLTTVRGNTIYF